The 15 T cell receptor beta chains presented below share a single source sample, sequenced in a study of blood T cell repertoires in COVID-19. This table comes from immunoSEQ multiplex PCR, and its TCRdb copy is limited to in-frame clones, with some not included. The data show over 300,000 clones, around 89% seen once. The specimen sequenced was peripheral blood. These receptors were taken from a man younger than 30 with active or convalescent COVID-19.

The count of this clone is one. This chain joins TRBV12-3 or TRBV12-4 and TRBJ2-1; possibly TRBD1 for D (5 bases). The CDR3 spans 10 residues. V gave up 6 bases and J gave up 11 bases, with 8 bases separating them. DNA for the CDR3: TGTGCCAGCAGCCAGGGTCAGCAGTTCTTC. This codes for CASSQGQQFF.

V gene TRBV5-1 combines with J gene TRBJ1-4; D is possibly TRBD1 (5 bases). Germline V gene data show CDR1 as SGHRS and CDR2 as YFSETQ. Trimming left V 1 base short and J 1 base short, with 17 bases between. The CDR3 spans 18 residues. The chain's CDR3 is CASSLRQGRPGTNEKLFF. CDR3 coding DNA: TGCGCCAGCAGCTTGAGGCAGGGCAGGCCAGGAACTAATGAAAAACTGTTTTTT.

The chain couples TRBV7-2 to TRBJ1-4; a weak D match, TRBD1 (6 bases). Germline V CDR1 and CDR2: SGHTA, FQGNSA. This CDR3 spans 15 amino acids. With 5 bases removed from V and 8 bases from J, the gap between germline ends came to 18 bases. Here the CDR3 DNA reads TGTGCCAGCAGCCCCCGACAGGCAGCAGGGGAAAAACTGTTTTTT. Translation gives CASSPRQAAGEKLFF.

A note on this clone: The junction departs from the called germline gene at one end, perhaps through a read error. The chain uses TRBV4-3 and TRBJ2-7; weak D call: TRBD1 (5 bases). The CDR3 spans 16 residues. Germline V CDR1 and CDR2: LGHNA, YSLEER. The CDR3 reads CTSSQGTGYSFYEQYF. CDR3 coding DNA: TGCACCAGCAGCCAAGGTACAGGTTACAGTTTTTACGAGCAGTACTTC.

The chain combines TRBV4-2 with TRBJ2-5, with 8 nucleotides matching TRBD2. The CDR3 is made up of 16 amino acids. Germline lookup yields CDR1 LGHNA and CDR2 YNFKEQ. The trim removed 4 bases at V and 2 bases at J, leaving 9 bases unmatched. This CDR3 is CASSPDGGEEQETQYF. CDR3 nucleotides: TGTGCCAGCAGCCCCGACGGGGGGGAGGAACAAGAGACCCAGTACTTC.

About this clone: The same CDR3 can be traced to other DNA sequences in this sample. The V gene is TRBV7-3, the J gene TRBJ2-2; TRBD2 aligns across 8 bases. Germline V gene lookup returns CDR1 SGHTA and CDR2 FQGTGA. Trimming at V came to 5 bases and at J to 0 bases, leaving 2 bases not matched to a gene. The length of the CDR3 is 15 residues. The CDR3 DNA sequence: TGTGCCAGCAGCCCCGGGGGGGCGAACACCGGGGAGCTGTTTTTT. Its translation is CASSPGGANTGELFF.

A few counts support this clone. The rearrangement links TRBV7-6 to TRBJ1-4; TRBD1 is a possible D gene (5 bases). V lost 1 base to trimming and J lost 8 bases, with 14 bases between them. Germline-derived CDR1 and CDR2 are SGHVS and FNYEAQ. The length of the CDR3 is 15 residues. This CDR3 is CASSLGFRAEEKLFF. For the CDR3, the DNA is TGTGCCAGCAGCTTAGGGTTCAGGGCGGAGGAAAAACTGTTTTTT. Full variable domain (missing parts from reference TRBV7-6 and TRBJ1-4): GAGVSQSPRYKVTKRGQDVALRCDPISGHVSLYWYRQALGQGPEFLTYFNYEAQQDKSGLPNDRFSAERPEGSISTLTIQRTEQRDSAMYRCASSLGFRAEEKLFFGSGTQLSVL.

The chain recombines TRBV9 with TRBJ1-1; tentatively, D is TRBD1 (5 bases). Germline V lookup: CDR1 SGDLS, CDR2 YYNGEE. V gave up 2 bases and J gave up 0 bases, with 14 bases separating them. This CDR3 region has 16 residues. Written as DNA, the CDR3 is TGTGCCAGCAGCGTGGAGCCTGGGGGGGTGAACACTGAAGCTTTCTTT. It is translated as CASSVEPGGVNTEAFF. Supplemented by reference TRBV9 and TRBJ1-1, the full variable domain reads DSGVTQTPKHLITATGQRVTLRCSPRSGDLSVYWYQQSLDQGLQFLIQYYNGEERAKGNILERFSAQQFPDLHSELNLSSLELGDSALYFCASSVEPGGVNTEAFFGQGTRLTVV.

This chain connects TRBV27 to TRBJ1-6; possibly TRBD1 for D (5 bases). Trimming took 7 bases from V and 9 from J, leaving 16 bases between them. Germline V gene data show CDR1 as MNHEY and CDR2 as SMNVEV (reference sequence). CDR3 length equals 14 residues. CDR3 in amino acids: CASKLEPDSSPLHF. CDR3 nucleotides: TGTGCCAGCAAATTGGAACCCGACAGTTCACCCCTCCACTTT.

V and J are TRBV27 and TRBJ2-7; tentative D call: TRBD1 (5 bases). The V gene's germline CDR1 is MNHEY and CDR2 SMNVEV (reference sequence). Trimming removed 4 bases from V and 4 bases from J, with 11 bases in between. CDR3 length: 13 residues. In DNA form, the CDR3 reads TGTGCCAGCAGTTCCAGGGTCGGATACGAGCAGTACTTC. It yields the protein CASSSRVGYEQYF.

The rearrangement joins TRBV2 to TRBJ2-1; the D gene is possibly TRBD2 (5 bases). The CDR3 extends over 15 amino acids. The V and J ends lost 3 bases and 4 bases respectively, with 13 bases between them. Germline-derived CDR1 and CDR2 are SNHLY and FYNNEI. In nucleotides, the CDR3 is TGTGCCAGCAGTGAGTCAGGACTGCCATACAATGAGCAGTTCTTC. This encodes CASSESGLPYNEQFF. Combining the CDR3 with reference TRBV2 and TRBJ2-1 gives the whole variable domain EPEVTQTPSHQVTQMGQEVILRCVPISNHLYFYWYRQILGQKVEFLVSFYNNEISEKSEIFDDQFSVERPDGSNFTLKIRSTKLEDSAMYFCASSESGLPYNEQFFGPGTRLTVL.

J is TRBJ2-5 and V is TRBV6-5; tentatively, D is TRBD2 (5 bases). Germline assignment: CDR1 MNHEY and CDR2 SVGAGI. The length of the CDR3 is 13 residues. Trimming took 7 bases from V and 5 from J, leaving 14 bases between them. The CDR3 is CASKLPSMETQYF. The CDR3 coding sequence is TGTGCCAGCAAACTCCCTAGCATGGAGACCCAGTACTTC.

The CDR3: CASTRDRGGEKLFF. The DNA for the CDR3 is TGTGCCAGCACCCGGGACAGGGGAGGTGAAAAACTGTTTTTT. The genes are TRBV6-5 and TRBJ1-4; 10 nucleotides align to TRBD1. This CDR3 is built from 14 residues. The germline V gene encodes CDR1 MNHEY and CDR2 SVGAGI. J lost 7 bases, V lost 7 bases, and 6 bases had no gene match.

The rearrangement links TRBV20-1 to TRBJ1-2, with D uncertain. CDR1 is DFQATT, CDR2 SNEGSKA, per germline (reference sequence). The CDR3 loop spans 14 amino acids. Trimming left V 3 bases short and J 3 bases short, with 14 bases between. DNA of the CDR3: TGCAGTGCTAGTTCCCCTCCATCAGACTATGGCTACACCTTC. Translated, it gives CSASSPPSDYGYTF.

The V and J genes are TRBV27 and TRBJ1-2; 9 bases are a match to TRBD1. V was pared by 8 bases and J by 2 bases, with 6 bases of the junction left unmatched. Germline V gene lookup returns CDR1 MNHEY and CDR2 SMNVEV (reference sequence). The CDR3 has 14 residues. CDR3 nucleotides: TGTGCCAGCTGGGGACAGGGTTTAAACTATGGCTACACCTTC. Protein product: CASWGQGLNYGYTF.